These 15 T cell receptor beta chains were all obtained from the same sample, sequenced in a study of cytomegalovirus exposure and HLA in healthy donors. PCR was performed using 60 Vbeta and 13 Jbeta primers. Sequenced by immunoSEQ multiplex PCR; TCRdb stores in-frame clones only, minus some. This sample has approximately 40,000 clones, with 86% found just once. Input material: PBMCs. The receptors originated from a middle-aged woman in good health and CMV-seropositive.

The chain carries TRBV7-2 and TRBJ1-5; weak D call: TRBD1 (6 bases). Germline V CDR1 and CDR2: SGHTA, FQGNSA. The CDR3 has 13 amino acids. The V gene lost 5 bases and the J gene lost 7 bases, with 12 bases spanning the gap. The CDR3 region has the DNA TGTGCCAGCAGCCGCGCGCAGGGGCAGCCCCAGCATTTT. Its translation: CASSRAQGQPQHF.

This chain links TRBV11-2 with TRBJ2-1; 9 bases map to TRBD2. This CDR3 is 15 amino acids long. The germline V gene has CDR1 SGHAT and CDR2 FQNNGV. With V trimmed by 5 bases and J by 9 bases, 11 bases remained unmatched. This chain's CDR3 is CASSQRTSERGEQFF. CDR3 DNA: TGTGCCAGCAGCCAAAGGACTAGCGAGAGAGGTGAGCAGTTCTTC.

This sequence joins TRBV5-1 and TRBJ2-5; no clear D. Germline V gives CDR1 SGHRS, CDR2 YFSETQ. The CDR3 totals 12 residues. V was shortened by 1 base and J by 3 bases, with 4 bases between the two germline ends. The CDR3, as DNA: TGCGCCAGCAGCTTGACAGAAGAGACCCAGTACTTC. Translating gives CASSLTEETQYF.

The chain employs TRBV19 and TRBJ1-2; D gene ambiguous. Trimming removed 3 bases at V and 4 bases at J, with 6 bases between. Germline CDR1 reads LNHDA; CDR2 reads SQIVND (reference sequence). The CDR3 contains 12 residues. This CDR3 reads CASSMTIYGYTF. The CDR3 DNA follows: TGTGCCAGTAGTATGACTATCTATGGCTACACCTTC. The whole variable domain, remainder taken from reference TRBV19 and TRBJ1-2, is DGGITQSPKYLFRKEGQNVTLSCEQNLNHDAMYWYRQDPGQGLRLIYYSQIVNDFQKGDIAEGYSVSREKKESFPLTVTSAQKNPTAFYLCASSMTIYGYTFGSGTRLTVV.

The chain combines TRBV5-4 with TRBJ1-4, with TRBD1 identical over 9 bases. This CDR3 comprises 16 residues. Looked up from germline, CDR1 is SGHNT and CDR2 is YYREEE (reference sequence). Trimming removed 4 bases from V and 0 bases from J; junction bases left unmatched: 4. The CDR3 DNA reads TGTGCCAGCAGCCAGAGGACAGGGGCAACTAATGAAAAACTGTTTTTT. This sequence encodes CASSQRTGATNEKLFF.

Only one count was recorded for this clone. CDR3 residues: CASSLDVWGRQETQYF. CDR3 nucleotide sequence: TGTGCCAGCAGCTTAGACGTCTGGGGCAGACAAGAGACCCAGTACTTC. The chain joins TRBV11-2 to TRBJ2-5, with TRBD1 as a possible D gene (5 bases). The ends were cut back, 0 bases at V and 2 bases at J, with 13 bases in the middle. Germline lookup yields CDR1 SGHAT and CDR2 FQNNGV. This CDR3 has 16 residues. The whole variable domain, filled in from reference TRBV11-2 and TRBJ2-5, reads EAGVAQSPRYKIIEKRQSVAFWCNPISGHATLYWYQQILGQGPKLLIQFQNNGVVDDSQLPKDRFSAERLKGVDSTLKIQPAKLEDSAVYLCASSLDVWGRQETQYFGPGTRLLVL.

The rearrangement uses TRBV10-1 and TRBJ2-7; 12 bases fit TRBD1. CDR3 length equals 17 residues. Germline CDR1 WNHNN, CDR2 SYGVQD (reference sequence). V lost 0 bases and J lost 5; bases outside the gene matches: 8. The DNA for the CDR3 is TGCGCCAGCAGTGAGTCGGAAGGGGACAGGGGGCGGCACGAGCAGTACTTC. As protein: CASSESEGDRGRHEQYF.

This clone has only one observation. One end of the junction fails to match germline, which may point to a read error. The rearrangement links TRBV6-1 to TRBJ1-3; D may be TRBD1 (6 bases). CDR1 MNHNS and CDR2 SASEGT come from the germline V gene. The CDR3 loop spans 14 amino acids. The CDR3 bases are TGTGCCAGCAGAGAAGGACAGCTGGAAAACACCATATATTTT. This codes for CASREGQLENTIYF.

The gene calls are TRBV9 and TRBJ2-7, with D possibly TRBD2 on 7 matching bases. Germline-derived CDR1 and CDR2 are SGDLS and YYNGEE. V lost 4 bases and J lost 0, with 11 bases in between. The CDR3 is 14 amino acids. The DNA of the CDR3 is TGTGCCAGCAGCCCGGGGGGCCGCTCCTACGAGCAGTACTTC. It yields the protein CASSPGGRSYEQYF.

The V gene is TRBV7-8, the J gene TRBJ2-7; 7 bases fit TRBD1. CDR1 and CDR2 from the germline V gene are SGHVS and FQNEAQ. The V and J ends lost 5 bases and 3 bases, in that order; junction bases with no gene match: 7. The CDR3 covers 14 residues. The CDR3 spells CASSPGRTGYEQYF. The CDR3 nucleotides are TGTGCCAGCAGCCCCGGACGGACAGGCTACGAGCAGTACTTC.

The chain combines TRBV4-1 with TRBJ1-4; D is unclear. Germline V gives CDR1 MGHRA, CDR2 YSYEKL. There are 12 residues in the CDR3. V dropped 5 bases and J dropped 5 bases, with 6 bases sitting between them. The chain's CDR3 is CASSSVNEKLFF. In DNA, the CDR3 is TGCGCCAGCAGCAGCGTCAATGAAAAACTGTTTTTT.

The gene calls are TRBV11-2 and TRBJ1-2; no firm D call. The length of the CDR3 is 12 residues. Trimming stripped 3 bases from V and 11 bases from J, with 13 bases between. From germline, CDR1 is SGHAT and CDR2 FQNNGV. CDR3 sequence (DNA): TGTGCCAGCAGCTTGGTGCAGAGGGAATACACCTTC. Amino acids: CASSLVQREYTF.

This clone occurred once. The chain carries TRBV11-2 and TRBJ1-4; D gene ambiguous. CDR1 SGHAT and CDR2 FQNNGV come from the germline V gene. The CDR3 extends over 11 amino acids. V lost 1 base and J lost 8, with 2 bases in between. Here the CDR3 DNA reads TGTGCCAGCAGCTTAGCAGAAAAACTGTTTTTT. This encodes CASSLAEKLFF.

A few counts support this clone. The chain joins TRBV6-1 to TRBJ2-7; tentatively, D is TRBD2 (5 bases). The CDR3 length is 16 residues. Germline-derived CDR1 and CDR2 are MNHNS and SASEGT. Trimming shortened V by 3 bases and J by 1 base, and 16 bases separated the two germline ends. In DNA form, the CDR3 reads TGTGCCAGCAGTGATTCTTGGACCCGGAGGTCCTACGAGCAGTACTTC. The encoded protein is CASSDSWTRRSYEQYF.

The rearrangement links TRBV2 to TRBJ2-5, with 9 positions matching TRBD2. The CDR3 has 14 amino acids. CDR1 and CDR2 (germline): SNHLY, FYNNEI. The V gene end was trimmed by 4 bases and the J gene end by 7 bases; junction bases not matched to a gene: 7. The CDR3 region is CASSVGGGAGTQYF. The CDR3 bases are TGTGCCAGCAGTGTGGGCGGGGGGGCCGGGACCCAGTACTTC.